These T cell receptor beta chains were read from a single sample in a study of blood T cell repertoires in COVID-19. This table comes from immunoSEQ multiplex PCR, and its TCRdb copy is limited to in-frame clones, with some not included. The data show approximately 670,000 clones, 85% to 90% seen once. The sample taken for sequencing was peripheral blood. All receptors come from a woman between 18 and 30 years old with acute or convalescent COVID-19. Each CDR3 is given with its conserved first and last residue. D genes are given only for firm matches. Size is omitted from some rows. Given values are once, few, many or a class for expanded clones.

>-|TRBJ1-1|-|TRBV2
TGTGCCAGCAGTGAGGCAGGTCGAGTGAACACTGAAGCTTTCTTT
CASSEAGRVNTEAFF
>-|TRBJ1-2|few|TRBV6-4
TGTGCCAGCAGCACAGGAGGGGATAACTATGGCTACACCTTC
CASSTGGDNYGYTF
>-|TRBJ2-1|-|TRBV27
TGTGCCAGCAGTTTACCGGACAATGAGCAGTTCTTC
CASSLPDNEQFF
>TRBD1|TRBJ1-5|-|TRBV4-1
TGCGCCAGCAGTTCCCAGGGACAGGGTAATCAGCCCCAGCATTTT
CASSSQGQGNQPQHF
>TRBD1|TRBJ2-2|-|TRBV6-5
TGTGCCAGCAGCTTGCCAGGGGGCGCAGCCCGGGAGCTGTTTTTT
CASSLPGGAARELFF
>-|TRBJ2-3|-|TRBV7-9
TGTGCCAGCAGCCCCCGGAGCGGATTGACAGATACGCAGTATTTT
CASSPRSGLTDTQYF
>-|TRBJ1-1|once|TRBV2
TGTGCCAGCAGTGAAACAGGGTTCTGGGACACTGAAGCTTTCTTT
CASSETGFWDTEAFF
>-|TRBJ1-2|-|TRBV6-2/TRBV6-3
TGTGCCAGCAGTTACTCTACAGGCTATGGCTACACCTTC
CASSYSTGYGYTF
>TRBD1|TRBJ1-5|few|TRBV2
TGTGCCAGCAGTGGACAGGGGACTAATCAGCCCCAGCATTTT
CASSGQGTNQPQHF
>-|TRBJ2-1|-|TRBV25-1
TGTGCCAGCAGTGGGACTCCACTGTCCTACAATGAGCAGTTCTTC
CASSGTPLSYNEQFF
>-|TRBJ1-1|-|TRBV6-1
TGTGCCAGCAGTGAGGCCTCTCAGGGAACTGAAGCTTTCTTT
CASSEASQGTEAFF
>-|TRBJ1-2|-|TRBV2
TGTGCCAGCAGACCCAGGGGAAACTATGGCTACACCTTC
CASRPRGNYGYTF
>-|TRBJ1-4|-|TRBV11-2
TGTGCCAGCAGCTTATGGGGGGAGAGCGTAGGAAAACTGTTTTTT
CASSLWGESVGKLFF
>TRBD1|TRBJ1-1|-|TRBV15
TGTGCCACCAGCAGAGGTATACAGGGGCACCCAATGAACACTGAAGCTTTCTTT
CATSRGIQGHPMNTEAFF
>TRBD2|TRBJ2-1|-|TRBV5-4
TGTGCCAGCAGTTTACTAGCGGGGGGGAAGAGCTCCTACAATGAGCAGTTCTTC
CASSLLAGGKSSYNEQFF
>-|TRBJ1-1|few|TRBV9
TGTGCCAGCAGCCCGCTAATGAACACTGAAGCTTTCTTT
CASSPLMNTEAFF
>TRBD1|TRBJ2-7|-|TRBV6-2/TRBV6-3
TGTGCCAGCAGTTCGGCCGGGACAGCCTACGAGCAGTACTTC
CASSSAGTAYEQYF
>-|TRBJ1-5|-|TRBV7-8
TGTGCCAGCAGCTTAGAGCAGGGAGGTCATCAGCCCCAGCATTTT
CASSLEQGGHQPQHF
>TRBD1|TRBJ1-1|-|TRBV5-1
TGCGCCAGCAGCCCACCTCCGGCAGGGGGCGGCACTGAAGCTTTCTTT
CASSPPPAGGGTEAFF
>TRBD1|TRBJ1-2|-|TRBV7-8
TGTGCCAGCAGCTTAGCCGGGACAGGGGGCTCTGGCTACACCTTC
CASSLAGTGGSGYTF
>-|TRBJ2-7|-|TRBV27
TGTGCCAGCAGTTCAGGGCAAGAGCAGTACTTC
CASSSGQEQYF
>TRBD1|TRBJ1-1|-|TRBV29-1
TGCAGCGTTGATTGGGACAGGAAGATTCAAACTGAAGCTTTCTTT
CSVDWDRKIQTEAFF
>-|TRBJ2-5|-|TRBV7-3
TGTGCCAGCAGCTTAGGAGGTGGCGAGACCCAGTACTTC
CASSLGGGETQYF
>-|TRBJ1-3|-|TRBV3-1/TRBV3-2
TGTGCCAGCAGCACTGATCCCCTAATTGGAAACACCATATATTTT
CASSTDPLIGNTIYF
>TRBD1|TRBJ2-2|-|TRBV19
TGTGCCAGTAGCCCAGGACAGGGGGGCCTGTTCGACGGGGAGCTGTTTTTT
CASSPGQGGLFDGELFF
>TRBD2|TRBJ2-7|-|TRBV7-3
TGTGCCAGCAGCTTAGGCGGGGGTATACCCTACGAGCAGTACTTC
CASSLGGGIPYEQYF
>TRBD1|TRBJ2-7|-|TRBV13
TGTGCCAGCAGCTCCGCCCGGGACAGGGGAGGCGAGCAGTACTTC
CASSSARDRGGEQYF
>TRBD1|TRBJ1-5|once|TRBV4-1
TGCGCCAGCAGCCACATTCCTACCGGGACAGGAGACAATCAGCCCCAGCATTTT
CASSHIPTGTGDNQPQHF
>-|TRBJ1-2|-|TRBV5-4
TGTGCCAGCAGCTTTGAGGCGGGACCCATAGAGTATGGCTACACCTTC
CASSFEAGPIEYGYTF
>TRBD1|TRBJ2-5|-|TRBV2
TGTGCCAGCGTCCCGGACAGGGTTAAGGAGACCCAGTACTTC
CASVPDRVKETQYF
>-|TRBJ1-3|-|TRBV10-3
TGTGCCACGGCAGGCGGAAACACCATATATTTT
CATAGGNTIYF
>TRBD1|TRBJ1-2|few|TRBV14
TGTGCCAGCAGCCAAACGACAGGGGTCTATGGCTACACCTTC
CASSQTTGVYGYTF
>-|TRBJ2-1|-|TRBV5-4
TGTGCCAGCAGCCCAGGGGGTAGCGGGGAGTACAATGAGCAGTTCTTC
CASSPGGSGEYNEQFF
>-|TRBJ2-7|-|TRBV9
TGTGCCAGCAGCCCGGGGGGACAAACGGGGGAGCAGTACTTC
CASSPGGQTGEQYF
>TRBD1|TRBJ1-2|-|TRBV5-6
TGTGCCAGCAGCGCCGTAGGACAGGGAGCCTATGGCTACACCTTC
CASSAVGQGAYGYTF